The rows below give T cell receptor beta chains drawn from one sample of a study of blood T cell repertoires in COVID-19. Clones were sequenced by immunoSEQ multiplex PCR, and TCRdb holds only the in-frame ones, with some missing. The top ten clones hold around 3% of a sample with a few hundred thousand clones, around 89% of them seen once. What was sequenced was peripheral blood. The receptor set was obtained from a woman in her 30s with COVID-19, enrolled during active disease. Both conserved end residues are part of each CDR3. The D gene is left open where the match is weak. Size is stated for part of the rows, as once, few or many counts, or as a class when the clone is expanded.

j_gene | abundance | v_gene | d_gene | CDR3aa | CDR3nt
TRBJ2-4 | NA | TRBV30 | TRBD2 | CAWSSAGGPKNIQYF | TGTGCCTGGAGCTCAGCGGGAGGGCCCAAGAACATTCAGTACTTC
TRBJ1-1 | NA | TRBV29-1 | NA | CSAGGEMNTEAFF | TGCAGCGCCGGAGGGGAAATGAACACTGAAGCTTTCTTT
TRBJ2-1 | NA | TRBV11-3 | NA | CASSLISDSNEQFF | TGTGCCAGCAGCTTAATTTCAGACAGCAATGAGCAGTTCTTC
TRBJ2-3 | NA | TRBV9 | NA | CASSVAGLAGDTQYF | TGTGCCAGCAGCGTAGCTGGCCTGGCGGGAGATACGCAGTATTTT
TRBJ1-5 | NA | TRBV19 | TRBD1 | CASMYGTGWQPQHF | TGTGCCAGTATGTATGGGACAGGGTGGCAGCCCCAGCATTTT
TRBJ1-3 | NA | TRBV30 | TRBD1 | CAWSVRGQGGNTIYF | TGTGCCTGGAGTGTACGAGGACAGGGGGGAAACACCATATATTTT
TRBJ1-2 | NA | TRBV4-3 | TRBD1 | CASSHDRGDGYTF | TGCGCCAGCAGCCACGACAGGGGAGATGGCTACACCTTC
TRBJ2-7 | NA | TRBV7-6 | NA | CASQGLAEQYF | TGTGCCTCTCAGGGGCTGGCAGAGCAGTACTTC
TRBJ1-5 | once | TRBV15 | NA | CATSRDRQKNQPQHF | TGTGCCACCAGCAGAGATCGACAGAAGAATCAGCCCCAGCATTTT
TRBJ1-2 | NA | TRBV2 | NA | CASSELLDGYTF | TGTGCCAGCAGCGAACTATTAGATGGCTACACCTTC
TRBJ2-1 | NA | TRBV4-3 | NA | CASSQDRTFNEQFF | TGCGCCAGCAGCCAAGATAGGACTTTCAATGAGCAGTTCTTC
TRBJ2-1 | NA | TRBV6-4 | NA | CASSRFTSGSYNEQFF | TGTGCCAGCAGCAGATTTACGAGCGGGTCCTACAATGAGCAGTTCTTC
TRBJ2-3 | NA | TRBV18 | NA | CASSPPQATDTQYF | TGTGCCAGCTCACCACCGCAAGCCACAGATACGCAGTATTTT
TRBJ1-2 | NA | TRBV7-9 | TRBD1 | CASRLGQGAYGYTF | TGTGCCAGCAGATTGGGGCAGGGGGCCTACGGCTACACCTTC
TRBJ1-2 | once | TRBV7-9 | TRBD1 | CASSPETGSGYTF | TGTGCCAGCAGCCCCGAGACAGGGTCTGGCTACACCTTC
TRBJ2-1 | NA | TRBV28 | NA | CASSLSRGWGSQFF | TGTGCCAGCAGTTTATCAAGGGGGTGGGGTTCCCAGTTCTTC
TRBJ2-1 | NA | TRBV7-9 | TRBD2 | CASSFLLAGDNEQFF | TGTGCCAGCAGCTTTTTACTAGCGGGGGACAATGAGCAGTTCTTC
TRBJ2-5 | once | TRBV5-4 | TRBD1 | CASSSTGVQETQYF | TGTGCCAGCAGCAGTACAGGGGTCCAAGAGACCCAGTACTTC
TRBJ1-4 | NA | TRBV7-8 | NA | CASSLVDSEKLFF | TGTGCCAGCAGCTTAGTCGACTCCGAAAAACTGTTTTTT
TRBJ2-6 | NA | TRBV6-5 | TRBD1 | CASRGTGGNVLTF | TGTGCCAGCAGGGGGACAGGGGGCAACGTCCTGACTTTC
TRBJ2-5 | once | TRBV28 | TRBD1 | CASSPHGFGTGSQETQYF | TGTGCCAGCAGTCCGCATGGGTTTGGGACAGGGAGCCAAGAGACCCAGTACTTC
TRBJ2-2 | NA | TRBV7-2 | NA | CASSLGSGYNTGELFF | TGTGCCAGCAGCTTAGGCTCAGGTTACAACACCGGGGAGCTGTTTTTT
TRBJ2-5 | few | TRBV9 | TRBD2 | CASSVGAGGIQETQYF | TGTGCCAGCAGCGTAGGTGCGGGGGGGATACAAGAGACCCAGTACTTC
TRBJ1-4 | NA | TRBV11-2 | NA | CASSRLGGMDEKLFF | TGTGCCAGCAGCCGGTTGGGGGGGATGGATGAAAAACTGTTTTTT
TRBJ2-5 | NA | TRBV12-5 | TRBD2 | CASGSSGGPRETQYF | TGTGCTAGTGGTTCGTCGGGAGGGCCACGGGAGACCCAGTACTTC
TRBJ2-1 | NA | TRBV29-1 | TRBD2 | CSVTPWASGNYNEQFF | TGCAGCGTTACCCCTTGGGCAAGCGGGAACTACAATGAGCAGTTCTTC
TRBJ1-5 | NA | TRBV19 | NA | CASSRVGSNQPQHF | TGTGCCAGTAGTCGGGTAGGTAGCAATCAGCCCCAGCATTTT
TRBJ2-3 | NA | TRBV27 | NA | CASSLYPGRDGTDTQYF | TGTGCCAGCAGTTTATATCCAGGGCGGGATGGCACAGATACGCAGTATTTT
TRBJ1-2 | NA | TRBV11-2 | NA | CASSFGEGGYTF | TGTGCCAGCAGCTTCGGGGAAGGTGGCTACACCTTC
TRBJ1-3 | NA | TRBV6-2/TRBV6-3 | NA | CASSEEYSGNTIYF | TGTGCCAGCAGTGAGGAGTACTCTGGAAACACCATATATTTT
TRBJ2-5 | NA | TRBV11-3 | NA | CASSLAPSRTPEETQYF | TGTGCCAGCAGCTTAGCCCCCTCCAGGACACCCGAAGAGACCCAGTACTTC
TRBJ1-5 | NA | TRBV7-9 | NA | CASSLGRSNQPQHF | TGTGCCAGCAGCTTAGGGCGGAGTAATCAGCCCCAGCATTTT
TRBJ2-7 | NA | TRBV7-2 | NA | CASSPRGGASVYEQYF | TGTGCCAGCAGCCCGCGAGGCGGGGCGTCGGTCTACGAGCAGTACTTC
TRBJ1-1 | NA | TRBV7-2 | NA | CASSLEIRNTEAFF | TGTGCCAGCAGCTTAGAAATCAGGAACACTGAAGCTTTCTTT
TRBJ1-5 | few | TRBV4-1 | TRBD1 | CASSQDPGTGGQPQHF | TGCGCCAGCAGCCAAGACCCCGGGACAGGGGGTCAGCCCCAGCATTTT
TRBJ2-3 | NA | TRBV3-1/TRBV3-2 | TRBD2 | CASSQDTLAGGNTDTQYF | TGTGCCAGCAGCCAAGATACCCTAGCGGGGGGGAACACAGATACGCAGTATTTT
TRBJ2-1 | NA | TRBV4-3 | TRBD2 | CASSQVYSGTYNEQFF | TGCGCCAGCAGCCAAGTTTACAGCGGGACTTACAATGAGCAGTTCTTC
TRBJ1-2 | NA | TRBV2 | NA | CASSEGSQGNYGYTF | TGTGCCAGCAGTGAAGGGTCTCAGGGAAACTATGGCTACACCTTC
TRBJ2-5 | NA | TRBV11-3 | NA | CASSSGEGRGETQYF | TGTGCCAGCAGCTCTGGAGAAGGGAGAGGAGAGACCCAGTACTTC
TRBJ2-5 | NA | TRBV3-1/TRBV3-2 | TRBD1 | CASSPPGTGWETQYF | TGTGCCAGCAGCCCTCCCGGGACAGGGTGGGAGACCCAGTACTTC
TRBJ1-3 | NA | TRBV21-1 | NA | CASSKGSGTGGPLSGNTIYF | TGTGCCAGCAGCAAAGGATCCGGGACAGGGGGACCCCTCTCTGGAAACACCATATATTTT